The source of this T cell receptor (beta chain) is a study of T-cell reconstitution after alpha-beta-depleted transplantation in children. Germline loops: CDR1 MDHEN, CDR2 SYDVKM. The CDR3 contains 15 residues. The ends were cut back, 3 bases at V and 6 bases at J, with 15 bases in the middle. Researchers prepared the TCRbeta library using unique molecular identifiers, the study reports. TCRdb itself ran the PCR reads through MiXCR, one entry per CDR3 protein. This repertoire shows hundreds of thousands of distinct CDR3 sequences, less than 15% found once; its top ten account for 4% to 5.5%. This clonotype was recorded at least ten times.

The sample consisted of PBMCs, taken from the stem cell graft. This chain joins TRBV28 and TRBJ1-5; no firm D call. This receptor was identified in a human donor who donated a stem cell graft to a child with Fanconi anemia. The CDR3 DNA is TGTGCCAGCAGTTTTCGGTCGGTGGGGAGTCAGCCCCAGCATTTT. Translated: CASSFRSVGSQPQHF.